A single sample gave rise to the 5 T cell receptor beta chains below, sequenced in a study of patients and donors after allogeneic stem cell transplantation. MiXCR, run by TCRdb on the RT-PCR reads, gives a single entry per CDR3 protein. The sample shows fewer than 75,000 distinct CDR3 sequences, roughly 14% of them seen only once. The sequencing sample was made of blood, either unsorted or a sorted T cell fraction (not recorded which). The receptors come from a human donor who was either an allogeneic HSCT recipient or a stem cell or donor lymphocyte infusion donor (not recorded which). It is not recorded whose cells these are; they may come from a transplant donor.

The CDR3 loop reads CASRGDNEQFF. The CDR3 DNA reads TGTGCCAGCAGGGGGGACAATGAGCAGTTCTTC. This chain connects TRBV9 to TRBJ2-1; D might be TRBD1 or TRBD2, each matching 5 bases. Germline V gives CDR1 SGDLS, CDR2 YYNGEE. The CDR3 spans 11 residues. V was cut by 5 bases and J by 5 bases, with 5 bases left in between.

This clonotype was detected many times. The rearrangement uses TRBV5-6 and TRBJ2-7, with D unresolved. Germline assignment: CDR1 SGHDT and CDR2 YYEEEE. The CDR3 spans 13 residues. Trimming left V 0 bases short and J 6 bases short, with 10 bases between. The CDR3 nucleotides are TGTGCCAGCAGCTTGGATTGGCGCTCCGAGCAGTACTTC. Translation gives CASSLDWRSEQYF.

This clonotype showed up just a few times. The genes are TRBV29-1 and TRBJ2-1, with unresolved D. Trimming took 6 bases from V and 9 from J, leaving 18 bases between them. Germline V gene data show CDR1 as SQVTM and CDR2 as ANQGSEA. The CDR3 consists of 13 residues. This CDR3 reads CSVPEFPHIEQFF. The CDR3 nucleotides are TGCAGCGTCCCCGAGTTCCCCCACATTGAGCAGTTCTTC.

This chain links TRBV12-3 or TRBV12-4 with TRBJ2-2; D is undetermined. With 3 bases removed from V and 6 bases from J, the gap between germline ends came to 2 bases. The CDR3 contains 11 residues. The CDR3 coding sequence is TGTGCCAGCAGTTTCCCCGGGGAGCTGTTTTTT. Protein sequence: CASSFPGELFF.

The sample holds a few counts of this clonotype. CDR3 sequence (DNA): TGTGCCACCAGCAGAGAGATTTTTGATCTGCGGGAGGAAGGCTACGAGCAGTACTTC. This gives the protein CATSREIFDLREEGYEQYF. The chain is built from TRBV15 and TRBJ2-7; 8 bases align to TRBD2. CDR1 and CDR2 (germline): LNHNV, YYDKDF (reference sequence). Losses at the gene ends were 0 bases for V and 3 bases for J; bases not matched to a gene: 16. The CDR3 runs 19 residues.